This TCR beta chain was sequenced in a study of PD-1 blockade in classical Hodgkin lymphoma. The wider study: The patients were dosed with nivolumab 3 mg/kg, infused intravenously every 2 weeks.

With 1 base removed from V and 0 bases from J, the gap between germline ends came to 10 bases. This CDR3 has 17 amino acids. Germline V gene lookup returns CDR1 LGHNT and CDR2 FRNRAP. The data were produced by immunoSEQ multiplex PCR, yet TCRdb's version contains in-frame clones alone and is incomplete. The sample has some 150,000 clones, around four fifths seen once; the top ten hold over 7.5%. Each and every patient relapsed after autologous stem cell transplantation, and patients got differing brentuximab vedotin exposure. The sample in question was peripheral blood mononuclear cells (PBMCs), obtained before the second cycle of nivolumab. This receptor was identified in a human donor with classical Hodgkin lymphoma. This chain connects TRBV12-5 to TRBJ1-6; no firm D call. This CDR3 is CASGLGVMSSYNSPLHF. CDR3 coding DNA: TGTGCTAGTGGTTTGGGGGTGATGAGCTCCTATAATTCACCCCTCCACTTT.